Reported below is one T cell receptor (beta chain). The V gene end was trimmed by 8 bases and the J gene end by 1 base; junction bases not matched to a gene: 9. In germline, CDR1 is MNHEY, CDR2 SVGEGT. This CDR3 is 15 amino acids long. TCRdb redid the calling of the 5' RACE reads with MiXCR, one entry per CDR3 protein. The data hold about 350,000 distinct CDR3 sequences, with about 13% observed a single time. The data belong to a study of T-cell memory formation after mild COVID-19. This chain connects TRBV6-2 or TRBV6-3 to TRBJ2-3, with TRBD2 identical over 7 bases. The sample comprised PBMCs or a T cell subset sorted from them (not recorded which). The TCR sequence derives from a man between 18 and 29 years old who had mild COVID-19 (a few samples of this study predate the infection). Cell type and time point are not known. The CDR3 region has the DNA TGTGCCAGCTCCTACGGCAGCGGGGGCACAGATACGCAGTATTTT. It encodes CASSYGSGGTDTQYF.